One and the same sample provided the 27 T cell receptor beta chains below, sequenced in a study of control samples from healthy donors and cancer patients. Assay used: immunoSEQ multiplex PCR; TCRdb lists only in-frame clones, some missing. The sample contains around 140,000 clones, approximately 92% of which appear only once. Sequenced input: blood. The receptors derive from a man aged 25-45 years in good health.

Written as DNA, the CDR3 is TGTGCCAGCAGCTCGACCTCAGGGGGCGCCTCACCCCTCCACTTT. It specifies CASSSTSGGASPLHF. This chain connects TRBV11-2 to TRBJ1-6; 8 bases align to TRBD1. The V segment lost 4 bases and the J segment 10 bases; nucleotides outside the gene matches: 9. Germline-derived CDR1 and CDR2 are SGHAT and FQNNGV. The CDR3 is made up of 15 amino acids.

As for this clone: A junction end diverges from the germline sequence, so it may reflect a read error. The J gene is TRBJ2-7, the V gene TRBV5-6; D perhaps matches TRBD1 (5 bases). Germline V gives CDR1 SGHDT, CDR2 YYEEEE. The CDR3 consists of 15 residues. CDR3 coding DNA: TGTGCCAGCACCTTGGACACCAAATTTCCCTACGAGCAGTACTTC. Translating gives CASTLDTKFPYEQYF.

A remark on this clone: Other DNA sequences of this sample code for an identical CDR3. The chain is built from TRBV21-1 and TRBJ1-2. TRBV21-1 constitutes a pseudogene. CDR3 length equals 15 residues. The CDR3 region is CASSKEEGQLGGYTF. Written as DNA, the CDR3 is TGTGCCAGCAGCAAGGAAGAGGGGCAGTTGGGGGGCTACACCTTC.

V is TRBV27 and J is TRBJ1-5; D possibly corresponds to TRBD1 (5 bases). This CDR3 comprises 16 residues. Trimming took off 3 bases at V and 3 bases at J, with 15 bases between the two ends. The V gene's germline CDR1 is MNHEY and CDR2 SMNVEV (reference sequence). The CDR3 reads CASSLCPWGNNQPQHF. The CDR3 DNA follows: TGTGCCAGCAGTTTGTGCCCTTGGGGGAACAATCAGCCCCAGCATTTT.

This sequence joins TRBV29-1 and TRBJ2-3, with 7 bases identical to TRBD1. Trimming removed 6 bases from V and 6 bases from J; junction bases left unmatched: 12. CDR1 and CDR2 from the germline V gene are SQVTM and ANQGSEA. The CDR3 length is 14 residues. This CDR3 reads CSVKSTGPGDTQYF. In DNA form, the CDR3 reads TGCAGCGTGAAGTCGACAGGGCCTGGGGATACGCAGTATTTT.

The rearrangement links TRBV6-4 to TRBJ1-1, with 7 bases fitting TRBD1. V trimming: 3 bases; J trimming: 2 bases; junction bases outside the gene matches: 6. Germline assignment: CDR1 MRHNA and CDR2 SNTAGT. The CDR3 runs 15 residues. The CDR3, as DNA: TGTGCCAGCAGTGAGGGGGCAGGGGGAAACACTGAAGCTTTCTTT. Amino acid sequence: CASSEGAGGNTEAFF.

V is TRBV6-5 and J is TRBJ1-2, with D possibly TRBD1 on 5 matching bases. The CDR3 is 15 amino acids. Looked up from germline, CDR1 is MNHEY and CDR2 is SVGAGI. Trimming stripped 2 bases from V and 4 bases from J, with 14 bases between. The CDR3, as DNA: TGTGCCAGCAGTTACGTCGGGAGAGGGGCCTATGGCTACACCTTC. Translating gives CASSYVGRGAYGYTF.

The chain couples TRBV11-2 to TRBJ2-2; D remains ambiguous. This CDR3 contains 16 residues. Germline assignment: CDR1 SGHAT and CDR2 FQNNGV. With 2 bases removed from V and 2 bases from J, the gap between germline ends came to 12 bases. The CDR3 is CASSLRSGVNTGELFF. CDR3 sequence (DNA): TGTGCCAGCAGCTTAAGGTCGGGTGTAAACACCGGGGAGCTGTTTTTT.

This chain joins TRBV14 and TRBJ2-5; D is uncertain. Germline CDR1 reads SGHDN; CDR2 reads FVKESK. This CDR3 is built from 15 residues. The V and J ends lost 1 base and 1 base respectively, with 10 bases between them. The CDR3 nucleotides are TGTGCCAGCAGCCAAGTCCGTCCACCCCAAGAGACCCAGTACTTC. This translates into CASSQVRPPQETQYF.

The chain has TRBV3-1 (or the pseudogene TRBV3-2) and TRBJ1-2, with TRBD1 matching over 8 bases. V lost 3 bases and J lost 5; bases outside the gene matches: 8. This CDR3 comprises 15 residues. Germline CDR1 reads LGHDT; CDR2 reads YNNKEL (reference sequence). CDR3 sequence: CASSHPTRGRYGYTF. The CDR3 DNA is TGTGCCAGCAGCCACCCAACCAGGGGGCGATATGGCTACACCTTC.

This rearrangement joins TRBV12-5 to TRBJ1-1, with 7 bases identical to TRBD1. Germline assignment: CDR1 LGHNT and CDR2 FRNRAP. Trimming at V came to 6 bases and at J to 4 bases, leaving 2 bases not matched to a gene. The CDR3 is 12 amino acids. The CDR3 DNA follows: TGTGCTAGTGGGGCAGGGGGCACTGAAGCTTTCTTT. This sequence encodes CASGAGGTEAFF.

The rearrangement joins TRBV5-1 to TRBJ1-5, with 9 bases aligning to TRBD1. The germline CDR1 and CDR2 sequences are SGHRS and YFSETQ. The CDR3 has 15 amino acids. Germline trimming cut 4 bases from V and 6 bases from J; bases unmatched to any gene: 8. DNA of the CDR3: TGCGCCAGCAGCGAACAGGGGGCGCGGGGTCAGCCCCAGCATTTT. It encodes CASSEQGARGQPQHF.

V and J are TRBV7-2 and TRBJ2-3; D perhaps matches TRBD1 (6 bases). From germline, CDR1 is SGHTA and CDR2 FQGNSA. Trimming pared 3 bases from V and 9 bases from J, leaving 16 bases between. This CDR3 region has 14 residues. DNA for the CDR3: TGTGCCAGCAGCTTGAAAGCCAGGGGAGTCACGCAGTATTTT. The encoded protein is CASSLKARGVTQYF.

The chain couples TRBV29-1 to TRBJ1-1; D remains ambiguous. CDR1 and CDR2 (germline): SQVTM, ANQGSEA. This CDR3 contains 11 residues. V was pared by 1 base and J by 7 bases, with 7 bases between. The CDR3 DNA reads as TGCAGCGTTGAAGCCGTTTATGAAGCTTTCTTT. Its protein product is CSVEAVYEAFF.

This chain connects TRBV7-9 to TRBJ2-7; D is possibly TRBD2 (6 bases). Trimming stripped 2 bases from V and 5 bases from J, with 13 bases between. The CDR3 is 14 residues long. CDR1 is SEHNR and CDR2 is FQNEAQ in the germline V gene (reference sequence). DNA for the CDR3: TGTGCCAGCAGCTTATTCATGGGGGAGGACGAGCAGTACTTC. This gives the protein CASSLFMGEDEQYF.

The chain recombines TRBV11-2 with TRBJ2-3; 12 bases fit TRBD2. J gave up 0 bases and V 4 bases, and 8 bases lay outside the gene matches. This CDR3 has 18 amino acids. Germline V gene lookup returns CDR1 SGHAT and CDR2 FQNNGV. The DNA of the CDR3 is TGTGCCAGCAGCTCCCTGGGGACTAGCGGGCTTAGCACAGATACGCAGTATTTT. Its translation: CASSSLGTSGLSTDTQYF. Combining the CDR3 with reference TRBV11-2 and TRBJ2-3 gives the whole variable domain EAGVAQSPRYKIIEKRQSVAFWCNPISGHATLYWYQQILGQGPKLLIQFQNNGVVDDSQLPKDRFSAERLKGVDSTLKIQPAKLEDSAVYLCASSSLGTSGLSTDTQYFGPGTRLTVL.

The chain links TRBV11-2 to TRBJ1-1, with D unclear. This CDR3 contains 13 residues. CDR1 is SGHAT, CDR2 FQNNGV, per germline. Trimming took 4 bases from V and 4 from J, leaving 10 bases between them. The CDR3 sequence is CASSSHYGTEAFF. The DNA of the CDR3 is TGTGCCAGCAGCTCTCATTACGGCACTGAAGCTTTCTTT. The full variable domain, in which reference TRBV11-2 and TRBJ1-1 provide the parts outside the CDR3, is EAGVAQSPRYKIIEKRQSVAFWCNPISGHATLYWYQQILGQGPKLLIQFQNNGVVDDSQLPKDRFSAERLKGVDSTLKIQPAKLEDSAVYLCASSSHYGTEAFFGQGTRLTVV.

The chain links TRBV27 to TRBJ2-3; D not resolved. There are 12 residues in the CDR3. The germline gives CDR1 MNHEY, CDR2 SMNVEV (reference sequence). V gave up 8 bases and J gave up 4 bases, with 10 bases separating them. The CDR3, as DNA: TGTGCCAGCGGATATCAGGCAGATACGCAGTATTTT. Translating gives CASGYQADTQYF.

The V and J genes are TRBV2 and TRBJ2-2; D not resolved. V lost 6 bases and J 0 bases, leaving 5 bases between the germline ends. The CDR3 length is 13 residues. The V gene's germline CDR1 is SNHLY and CDR2 FYNNEI. The CDR3 loop is CASRVSNTGELFF. The CDR3 nucleotides read TGTGCCAGCAGGGTTTCGAACACCGGGGAGCTGTTTTTT.

J is TRBJ1-2 and V is TRBV4-1, with D possibly matching TRBD1 (5 bases). The CDR3 loop spans 15 amino acids. V dropped 0 bases and J dropped 6 bases, with 14 bases sitting between them. Germline-derived CDR1 and CDR2 are MGHRA and YSYEKL. This chain's CDR3 is CASSQDLGQGNGYTF. The CDR3, as DNA: TGCGCCAGCAGCCAAGATTTGGGCCAGGGAAATGGCTACACCTTC.

V usage is TRBV19 and J usage is TRBJ1-1, with D perhaps matching TRBD1 (5 bases). The V end was cut by 6 bases, the J end by 6 bases, with 26 bases between. There are 17 residues in the CDR3. Germline-derived CDR1 and CDR2 are LNHDA and SQIVND (reference sequence). The CDR3 nucleotides are TGTGCCAGTAGACTTTCAAGGGGCACCTCGACGTTTGCTGAAGCTTTCTTT. It encodes CASRLSRGTSTFAEAFF. Combining the CDR3 with reference TRBV19 and TRBJ1-1 gives the whole variable domain DGGITQSPKYLFRKEGQNVTLSCEQNLNHDAMYWYRQDPGQGLRLIYYSQIVNDFQKGDIAEGYSVSREKKESFPLTVTSAQKNPTAFYLCASRLSRGTSTFAEAFFGQGTRLTVV.

The CDR3 spells CASSVDPRGGGTDTQYF. The CDR3 DNA sequence: TGTGCCAGCAGCGTAGACCCGCGAGGCGGGGGGACAGATACGCAGTATTTT. V gene TRBV9 combines with J gene TRBJ2-3, with TRBD2 matching 8 bases. The V segment lost 0 bases and the J segment 3 bases; nucleotides outside the gene matches: 9. This CDR3 is built from 17 residues. The germline gives CDR1 SGDLS, CDR2 YYNGEE.

This chain joins TRBV5-1 and TRBJ2-3; TRBD1 might be the D (5 bases). The CDR3 covers 13 residues. Deletions cut 1 base from V and 4 bases from J, with 7 bases between. Per the germline V gene, CDR1 is SGHRS and CDR2 is YFSETQ. This CDR3 is CASSLPGSDTQYF. The CDR3, as DNA: TGCGCCAGCAGCTTGCCAGGGTCAGATACGCAGTATTTT.

V gene TRBV5-4 combines with J gene TRBJ1-2; D is perhaps TRBD1 (5 bases). The CDR3 sequence is 15 residues long. The germline V gene has CDR1 SGHNT and CDR2 YYREEE (reference sequence). V lost 1 base, J lost 3 bases, and 13 bases lay in between. The CDR3 loop reads CASSLFRGVDYGYTF. The CDR3 DNA reads TGTGCCAGCAGCTTGTTCCGGGGGGTTGACTATGGCTACACCTTC. Variable domain in full (rest from reference TRBV5-4 and TRBJ1-2): ETGVTQSPTHLIKTRGQQVTLRCSSQSGHNTVSWYQQALGQGPQFIFQYYREEENGRGNFPPRFSGLQFPNYSSELNVNALELDDSALYLCASSLFRGVDYGYTFGSGTRLTVV.

This clone came up once. The CDR3 region has the DNA TGTGCCAGCAGCAAAGTGAAGGGGCCATTTAGGGCGAATGAGCAGTTCTTC. The encoded protein is CASSKVKGPFRANEQFF. The chain carries TRBV21-1 and TRBJ2-1; the table names TRBD1, a call not compared with the DNA. TRBV21-1 is deemed a pseudogene. This CDR3 comprises 17 residues.

The chain has TRBV2 and TRBJ1-1; D remains unclear. V dropped 6 bases and J dropped 1 base, with 9 bases sitting between them. Germline lookup yields CDR1 SNHLY and CDR2 FYNNEI. This CDR3 has 13 amino acids. CDR3 sequence reads: CASRLAKNTEAFF. The CDR3 bases are TGTGCCAGCAGGTTAGCAAAGAACACTGAAGCTTTCTTT.

The chain links TRBV19 to TRBJ1-2, with no clear D. Germline V lookup: CDR1 LNHDA, CDR2 SQIVND (reference sequence). V shed 4 bases and J shed 7 bases, with 10 bases lying between them. The CDR3 spans 12 residues. This CDR3 reads CASSTGSAGYTF. In nucleotides, the CDR3 is TGTGCCAGTAGTACAGGTTCCGCTGGCTACACCTTC.